Listed below are T cell receptor beta chains from one sample, sequenced in a study of T cell responses to AZD1222 COVID-19 vaccine. Assay: immunoSEQ multiplex PCR; the TCRdb copy retains only in-frame clones and omits some. The data show over 100,000 clones, with roughly 88% seen just once and approximately 0.98% held by the top ten. This specimen consisted of peripheral blood, obtained 28 days after the second AZD1222 dose. The receptors stem from an adult who received the AZD1222 COVID-19 vaccine. CDR3s include the opening cysteine and the closing phenylalanine or tryptophan. A D gene is named only where the DNA matches it firmly. Clone size is given for some rows only: seen once, a few or many times, or a class if the clone is expanded.

J: TRBJ2-7; size: .; D: .; V: TRBV27; DNA: TGTGCCAGCAGTCCCTTACGGGGCCCCTACGAGCAGTACTTC; CDR3: CASSPLRGPYEQYF
J: TRBJ2-2; size: .; D: TRBD1; V: TRBV6-6; DNA: TGTGCCAGCAGCAAAGATAGGGGGCGCTTGACCGGGGAGCTGTTTTTT; CDR3: CASSKDRGRLTGELFF
J: TRBJ2-3; size: .; D: TRBD1; V: TRBV10-2; DNA: TGCGCCAGCAGCAAACAGGGGGCAATGAGAGATACGCAGTATTTT; CDR3: CASSKQGAMRDTQYF
J: TRBJ1-1; size: .; D: .; V: TRBV2; DNA: TGTGCCAGCAGAGATCAGACCCGGGGGCAGGGTGAAGCTTTCTTT; CDR3: CASRDQTRGQGEAFF
J: TRBJ2-2; size: .; D: .; V: TRBV21-1; DNA: TGTGCCAGCAGGTGCAGCGGAGGGACGAACACCGGGGAGCTGTTTTTT; CDR3: CASRCSGGTNTGELFF
J: TRBJ2-1; size: .; D: TRBD2; V: TRBV7-3; DNA: TGTGCCAGCAGCTTGTCTAGCGGGAGGGAGCAGTTCTTC; CDR3: CASSLSSGREQFF
J: TRBJ1-1; size: .; D: TRBD1; V: TRBV10-3; DNA: TGTGCCATCAGTGAACGGGGACAGGTGAACACTGAAGCTTTCTTT; CDR3: CAISERGQVNTEAFF
J: TRBJ1-2; size: .; D: TRBD1; V: TRBV6-5; DNA: TGTGCCAGCAGCTACTCCGGGACAGAGGTCTATGGCTACACCTTC; CDR3: CASSYSGTEVYGYTF
J: TRBJ2-1; size: .; D: TRBD2; V: TRBV29-1; DNA: TGCAGCGTCGTGGGGCGGGAGGGCCCGTACAATGAGCAGTTCTTC; CDR3: CSVVGREGPYNEQFF
J: TRBJ2-1; size: .; D: TRBD2; V: TRBV12-3/TRBV12-4; DNA: TGTGCCAGCAGTTTCGGGACTATCAATGAGCAGTTCTTC; CDR3: CASSFGTINEQFF
J: TRBJ1-1; size: .; D: .; V: TRBV7-3; DNA: TGTGCCAGCAGCTTAGCCTCGGTCATGAACACTGAAGCTTTCTTT; CDR3: CASSLASVMNTEAFF
J: TRBJ2-7; size: .; D: .; V: TRBV7-9; DNA: TGTGCCAGCAGCAATTGGGGGGAGGCCCTGAGCTACGAGCAGTACTTC; CDR3: CASSNWGEALSYEQYF
J: TRBJ1-1; size: .; D: .; V: TRBV2; DNA: TGTGCCAGCAGTGAGGCGGGGGGCCCGAACACTGAAGCTTTCTTT; CDR3: CASSEAGGPNTEAFF
J: TRBJ1-2; size: .; D: TRBD1; V: TRBV19; DNA: TGTGCCAGTGCGGGACAGGGGAACTATGGCTACACCTTC; CDR3: CASAGQGNYGYTF
J: TRBJ1-4; size: .; D: .; V: TRBV2; DNA: TGTGCCAGCAGTGAGTCGGGCGAAAAACTGTTTTTT; CDR3: CASSESGEKLFF
J: TRBJ1-5; size: .; D: TRBD1; V: TRBV5-1; DNA: TGCGCCAGCAGCTCGGACGGACAGGGCAATCAGCCCCAGCATTTT; CDR3: CASSSDGQGNQPQHF
J: TRBJ2-2; size: .; D: .; V: TRBV6-5; DNA: TGTGCCAGCAGTTACTCCGACCTGAACACCGGGGAGCTGTTTTTT; CDR3: CASSYSDLNTGELFF
J: TRBJ2-1; size: .; D: .; V: TRBV10-3; DNA: TGTGCCATCAGTGATCTCAATGAGCAGTTCTTC; CDR3: CAISDLNEQFF
J: TRBJ2-7; size: .; D: .; V: TRBV16; DNA: TGTGCCAGCAGCCAATCGATCATAACTTCCTACGAGCAGTACTTC; CDR3: CASSQSIITSYEQYF
J: TRBJ1-2; size: .; D: .; V: TRBV28; DNA: TGTGCCAGCAGCCTCGGGAGTCTCTATGGCTACACCTTC; CDR3: CASSLGSLYGYTF
J: TRBJ2-7; size: .; D: TRBD2; V: TRBV29-1; DNA: TGCAGCGTGGTGGGCCGACTAGCGGAAAACGAGCAGTACTTC; CDR3: CSVVGRLAENEQYF
J: TRBJ2-3; size: .; D: .; V: TRBV9; DNA: TGTGCCAGCAGCCCGAGTCGCGGGGTCACAGATACGCAGTATTTT; CDR3: CASSPSRGVTDTQYF
J: TRBJ2-6; size: .; D: TRBD1; V: TRBV27; DNA: TGTGCCAGCAGTTCGACAGGGGCTGGGGCCAACGTCCTGACTTTC; CDR3: CASSSTGAGANVLTF
J: TRBJ2-1; size: once; D: .; V: TRBV4-1; DNA: TGCGCCAGCAGCCAAGTCGTTTACCTAGAGTGGCTCGATGAGCAGTTCTTC; CDR3: CASSQVVYLEWLDEQFF
J: TRBJ1-2; size: .; D: .; V: TRBV5-6; DNA: TGTGCCAGCAGGGCCCCTTTGCAGCTTTATGGCTACACCTTC; CDR3: CASRAPLQLYGYTF
J: TRBJ1-2; size: .; D: .; V: TRBV28; DNA: TGTGCCAGCAGTGCCGGGACCCCCATATCTGGCTACACCTTC; CDR3: CASSAGTPISGYTF
J: TRBJ2-2; size: .; D: TRBD1; V: TRBV19; DNA: TGTGCCAGTAGTATGTGGACAGGGAACACCGGGGAGCTGTTTTTT; CDR3: CASSMWTGNTGELFF
J: TRBJ1-2; size: .; D: TRBD1; V: TRBV28; DNA: TGTGCCAGCAGTCCCGCGGGGGGACAGGGCTATGGCTACACCTTC; CDR3: CASSPAGGQGYGYTF
J: TRBJ2-7; size: .; D: TRBD1; V: TRBV19; DNA: TGTGCCAGTAGTATGTCAGGGGGCGGCAGCTACGAGCAGTACTTC; CDR3: CASSMSGGGSYEQYF
J: TRBJ1-5; size: .; D: TRBD1; V: TRBV20-1; DNA: TGCAGTGCTAGTAGACAGGGAAGCCAGCCCCAGCATTTT; CDR3: CSASRQGSQPQHF
J: TRBJ1-5; size: .; D: TRBD1; V: TRBV6-5; DNA: TGTGCCAGCAGTTACCGGCAGGGGGGCAATCAGCCCCAGCATTTT; CDR3: CASSYRQGGNQPQHF
J: TRBJ1-5; size: once; D: TRBD1; V: TRBV30; DNA: TGTGCCTATCAGACAGGGGCGGGGCCCCAGCATTTT; CDR3: CAYQTGAGPQHF
J: TRBJ1-1; size: .; D: .; V: TRBV21-1; DNA: TGTGCCAGCAGCCCCCGGACGGATAACACTGAAGCTTTCTTT; CDR3: CASSPRTDNTEAFF
J: TRBJ1-3; size: .; D: .; V: TRBV2; DNA: TGTGCCAGCAGTGAAGACAGGGTGGGAAACACCATATATTTT; CDR3: CASSEDRVGNTIYF
J: TRBJ1-1; size: once; D: .; V: TRBV7-9; DNA: TGTGCCAGCAGCTTAGTCTCGGGGGGTAGCACTGAAGCTTTCTTT; CDR3: CASSLVSGGSTEAFF
J: TRBJ1-1; size: once; D: .; V: TRBV5-6; DNA: TGTGCCAGCAGCTTGGACCGGGAGAACACTGAAGCTTTCTTT; CDR3: CASSLDRENTEAFF
J: TRBJ2-7; size: .; D: TRBD1; V: TRBV6-5; DNA: TGTGCCAGCAGGATACACAGGGGGCCCAGCAACGAGCAGTACTTC; CDR3: CASRIHRGPSNEQYF
J: TRBJ1-1; size: .; D: .; V: TRBV7-6; DNA: TGTGCCAGCAGCTTAGGGGCAGGGAATTCGGGCACTGAAGCTTTCTTT; CDR3: CASSLGAGNSGTEAFF
J: TRBJ1-4; size: .; D: .; V: TRBV30; DNA: TGTGCCTGGAGAGGCGGCGGGGGATCTAATGAAAAACTGTTTTTT; CDR3: CAWRGGGGSNEKLFF
J: TRBJ2-3; size: .; D: .; V: TRBV28; DNA: TGTGCCAGCAGTTCAAGAAGGCCAGGGGGGAACCACAAACCCCACACAGATACGCAGTATTTT; CDR3: CASSSRRPGGNHKPHTDTQYF
J: TRBJ2-2; size: .; D: .; V: TRBV5-1; DNA: TGCGCCACCCGACAGTGGGCAGGCACCGGGGAGCTGTTTTTT; CDR3: CATRQWAGTGELFF
J: TRBJ2-2; size: .; D: TRBD1; V: TRBV7-8; DNA: TGTGCCAGCAGCTCATACAGGGGGCGAGTTACCGGGGAGCTGTTTTTT; CDR3: CASSSYRGRVTGELFF
J: TRBJ1-4; size: .; D: TRBD1; V: TRBV9; DNA: TGTGCCAGCAGCGTAGATTCGGGACAGGGTAATGAAAAACTGTTTTTT; CDR3: CASSVDSGQGNEKLFF
J: TRBJ2-5; size: .; D: .; V: TRBV5-4; DNA: TGTGCCACCACGAGGCCAGGGATGGGGGAGACCCAGTACTTC; CDR3: CATTRPGMGETQYF